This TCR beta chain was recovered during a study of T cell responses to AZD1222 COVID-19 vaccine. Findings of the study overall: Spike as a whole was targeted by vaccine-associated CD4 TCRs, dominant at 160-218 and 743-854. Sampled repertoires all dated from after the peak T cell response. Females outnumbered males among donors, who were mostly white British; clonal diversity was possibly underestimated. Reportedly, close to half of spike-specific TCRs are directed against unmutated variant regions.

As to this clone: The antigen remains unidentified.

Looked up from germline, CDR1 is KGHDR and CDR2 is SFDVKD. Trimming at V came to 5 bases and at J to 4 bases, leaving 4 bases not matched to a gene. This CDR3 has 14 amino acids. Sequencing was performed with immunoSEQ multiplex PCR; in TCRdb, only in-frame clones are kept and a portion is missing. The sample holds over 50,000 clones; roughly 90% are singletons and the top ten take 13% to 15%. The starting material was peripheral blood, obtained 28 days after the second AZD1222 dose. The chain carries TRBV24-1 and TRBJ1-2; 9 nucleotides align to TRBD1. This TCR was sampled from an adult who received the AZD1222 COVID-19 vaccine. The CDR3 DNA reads TGTGCCACCAGTGCCCCGGGACAGGGCTATGGCTACACCTTC. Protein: CATSAPGQGYGYTF.